The 10 T cell receptor beta chains given below trace back to one sample, sequenced in a study of tumor-infiltrating lymphocytes in localized non-small cell lung cancer. Data came from immunoSEQ multiplex PCR; TCRdb stores just in-frame clones and leaves some out. The sample gives some 15,000 clones, around 82% of which show up once; approximately 10% is in the top ten. The sample taken for sequencing was uninvolved lung tissue not adjacent to the tumor. Source of these receptors: a human donor with non-small cell lung cancer.

The rearrangement links TRBV27 to TRBJ1-2; 8 bases align to TRBD1. The V segment lost 5 bases and the J segment 0 bases; nucleotides outside the gene matches: 5. The germline V gene encodes CDR1 MNHEY and CDR2 SMNVEV (reference sequence). This CDR3 region has 15 residues. CDR3: CASSPRTGPNYGYTF. The CDR3 nucleotides read TGTGCCAGCAGTCCCCGGACAGGGCCTAACTATGGCTACACCTTC.

The chain carries TRBV9 and TRBJ1-2; the D is unclear. Trimming removed 3 bases at V and 10 bases at J, with 10 bases between. The CDR3 loop spans 11 amino acids. Germline V gene lookup returns CDR1 SGDLS and CDR2 YYNGEE. CDR3: CASSALAVYTF. The CDR3 region has the DNA TGTGCCAGCAGCGCCCTGGCGGTCTACACCTTC.

This chain joins TRBV5-1 and TRBJ1-1, with D unresolved. With 2 bases removed from V and 1 base from J, the gap between germline ends came to 9 bases. The germline V gene has CDR1 SGHRS and CDR2 YFSETQ. The CDR3 runs to 14 residues. The CDR3: CASSFLMGNTEAFF. The CDR3 nucleotides read TGCGCCAGCAGCTTTTTGATGGGGAACACTGAAGCTTTCTTT.

The chain couples TRBV9 to TRBJ1-3; possibly TRBD1 for D (6 bases). This CDR3 comprises 15 residues. The V and J ends lost 4 bases and 4 bases respectively, with 15 bases between them. The germline V gene has CDR1 SGDLS and CDR2 YYNGEE. The CDR3 DNA sequence: TGTGCCAGCAGCCCCCAGGGGCAGGAAGGAAACACCATATATTTT. This encodes CASSPQGQEGNTIYF.

As to this clone: An end of the junction differs from the germline gene, which may be a read error. Other DNA sequences in the sample encode the same CDR3. The rearrangement links TRBV4-1 to TRBJ1-2; TRBD1 might be the D (5 bases). The CDR3 has 12 amino acids. The germline V gene encodes CDR1 MGHRA and CDR2 YSYEKL. CDR3: CASSQAGPGYTF. The CDR3 nucleotides are TGTGCCAGCAGCCAAGCAGGGCCTGGCTACACCTTC.

The V and J genes are TRBV6-6 and TRBJ1-2; 7 bases match TRBD1. V was pared by 2 bases and J by 6 bases, with 9 bases of the junction left unmatched. Per germline, CDR1 MNHNY and CDR2 SVGAGI (reference sequence). The CDR3 consists of 15 residues. CDR3 amino acids: CASSYVADREDGYTF. CDR3 nucleotides: TGTGCCAGCAGTTACGTCGCCGACAGGGAGGATGGCTACACCTTC.

This clone came up a few times. The V gene is TRBV5-1, the J gene TRBJ2-7; 9 nucleotides agree with TRBD2. The germline CDR1 and CDR2 sequences are SGHRS and YFSETQ. The CDR3 loop spans 15 amino acids. The trim removed 4 bases at V and 6 bases at J, leaving 11 bases unmatched. The CDR3 coding sequence is TGCGCCAGCAGCCCGGCTGAGGGGCGGGAGGGCGAGCAGTACTTC. Protein: CASSPAEGREGEQYF. Drawing the rest from reference TRBV5-1 and TRBJ2-7, the complete variable domain is KAGVTQTPRYLIKTRGQQVTLSCSPISGHRSVSWYQQTPGQGLQFLFEYFSETQRNKGNFPGRFSGRQFSNSRSEMNVSTLELGDSALYLCASSPAEGREGEQYFGPGTRLTVT.

V and J are TRBV6-1 and TRBJ2-7, with TRBD1 matching over 8 bases. V shed 7 bases, J shed 0 bases, and the junction held 8 bases outside the gene matches. Germline assignment: CDR1 MNHNS and CDR2 SASEGT. This CDR3 comprises 15 residues. The CDR3 is CASIGGQENSYEQYF. The CDR3 nucleotides are TGTGCCAGCATCGGGGGACAGGAGAACTCCTACGAGCAGTACTTC.

The gene calls are TRBV4-1 and TRBJ2-1; 9 bases are shared with TRBD1. CDR1 is MGHRA and CDR2 is YSYEKL in the germline V gene. V trimming: 3 bases; J trimming: 3 bases; junction bases outside the gene matches: 6. The CDR3 is 16 residues long. The CDR3 is CASSQSGTGHYNEQFF. DNA for the CDR3: TGCGCCAGCAGCCAGTCCGGGACAGGGCACTACAATGAGCAGTTCTTC.

By frequency in the sample, this clone is medium-sized. The chain has TRBV19 and TRBJ1-1; possibly TRBD1 for D (6 bases). Trimming left V 3 bases short and J 1 base short, with 18 bases between. Per the germline V gene, CDR1 is LNHDA and CDR2 is SQIVND (reference sequence). This CDR3 has 17 residues. The DNA for the CDR3 is TGTGCCAGTAGTATGTATACTCAGGGGCCGGGGAACACTGAAGCTTTCTTT. Its protein is CASSMYTQGPGNTEAFF.